This entry lists 6 T cell receptor beta chains sequenced from one sample in a study of shared clonotypes between healthy human individuals. Repertoires were generated with immunoSEQ multiplex PCR, while TCRdb's copy carries only in-frame clones and drops some. The sample lists about 2,100,000 clones; about 92% were seen once. CD45RO-negative, CCR7-selected cells formed the naive CD8 fraction, which excluded terminally differentiated effector memory CD45RA+ cells. The sample was naive CD8+ T cells from PBMCs. The receptors were sampled from a young man in good health. Some clones in this sample may be carry-over from other donors' samples.

The chain is built from TRBV11-3 and TRBJ1-1; tentatively, D is TRBD1 (5 bases). The CDR3 spans 16 residues. Per germline, CDR1 SGHNT and CDR2 YENEEA. The V gene lost 0 bases and the J gene lost 0 bases, with 11 bases spanning the gap. In nucleotides, the CDR3 is TGTGCCAGCAGCTTAGAGAGGGGCCCTATGAACACTGAAGCTTTCTTT. It encodes CASSLERGPMNTEAFF.

This clone was observed a single time. The chain carries TRBV9 and TRBJ1-2; 7 positions match TRBD1. Germline V gene data show CDR1 as SGDLS and CDR2 as YYNGEE. There are 16 residues in the CDR3. V lost 4 bases to trimming and J lost 5 bases; unmatched junction nucleotides: 14. The CDR3 reads CASSRDHIGGQYGYTF. The DNA of the CDR3 is TGTGCCAGCAGCCGAGATCATATTGGGGGACAGTATGGCTACACCTTC. Looking up the rest from reference TRBV9 and TRBJ1-2 gives the full variable domain: DSGVTQTPKHLITATGQRVTLRCSPRSGDLSVYWYQQSLDQGLQFLIQYYNGEERAKGNILERFSAQQFPDLHSELNLSSLELGDSALYFCASSRDHIGGQYGYTFGSGTRLTVV.

CDR3 DNA sequence: TGTGCCAGCAGTTTTTCCCGGGGCTCTGGGGCCAACGTCCTGACTTTC. This encodes CASSFSRGSGANVLTF. This chain links TRBV27 with TRBJ2-6; a possible D gene is TRBD2 (5 bases). Germline CDR1 MNHEY, CDR2 SMNVEV (reference sequence). The CDR3 length is 16 residues. Trimming removed 3 bases from V and 0 bases from J, with 9 bases in between. The complete variable domain, with remaining parts taken from reference TRBV27 and TRBJ2-6, reads EAQVTQNPRYLITVTGKKLTVTCSQNMNHEYMSWYRQDPGLGLRQIYYSMNVEVTDKGDVPEGYKVSRKEKRNFPLILESPSPNQTSLYFCASSFSRGSGANVLTFGAGSRLTVL.

The chain joins TRBV30 to TRBJ1-1; D may be TRBD1 (6 bases). Germline V lookup: CDR1 GTSNPN, CDR2 SVGIG (reference sequence). This CDR3 is built from 17 residues. V lost 3 bases and J 6 bases, leaving 26 bases between the germline ends. The CDR3, as DNA: TGTGCCTGGAGGCAGCTCCTCAGCGACAGGTTGGGCGCTGAAGCTTTCTTT. Protein product: CAWRQLLSDRLGAEAFF.

A word on this clone: Additional DNA sequences in this sample encode the identical CDR3. The chain uses TRBV7-9 and TRBJ2-7; D is ambiguous. In germline, CDR1 is SEHNR, CDR2 FQNEAQ (reference sequence). V lost 2 bases, J lost 7 bases, and 6 bases lay in between. The CDR3 is 11 residues long. CDR3 sequence: CASSLTREQYF. The CDR3 nucleotides are TGTGCCAGCAGCTTAACGAGGGAGCAGTACTTC. Full variable domain (missing parts from reference TRBV7-9 and TRBJ2-7): DTGVSQNPRHKITKRGQNVTFRCDPISEHNRLYWYRQTLGQGPEFLTYFQNEAQLEKSRLLSDRFSAERPKGSFSTLEIQRTEQGDSAMYLCASSLTREQYFGPGTRLTVT.

The CDR3 loop reads CASSPPPGGGREQYF. In DNA form, the CDR3 reads TGTGCCAGCAGTCCCCCCCCGGGAGGAGGACGCGAGCAGTACTTC. The chain employs TRBV27 and TRBJ2-7, with 7 bases identical to TRBD2. The CDR3 extends over 15 amino acids. V lost 5 bases, J lost 6 bases, and 13 bases stayed unmatched. Germline CDR1 and CDR2: MNHEY and SMNVEV (reference sequence).